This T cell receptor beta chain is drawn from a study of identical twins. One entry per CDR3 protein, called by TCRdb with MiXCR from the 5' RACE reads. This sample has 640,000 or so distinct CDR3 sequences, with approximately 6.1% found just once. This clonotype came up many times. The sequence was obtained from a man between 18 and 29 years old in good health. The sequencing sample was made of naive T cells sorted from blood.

CDR3 sequence (DNA): TGTGCCAGCAGTTTTGCCAGGGTCTATGGCTACACCTTC. Translating gives CASSFARVYGYTF. V is TRBV12-3 or TRBV12-4 and J is TRBJ1-2; possible D gene TRBD1, 5 bases. Trimming removed 3 bases from V and 4 bases from J, with 9 bases in between. This CDR3 comprises 13 residues.